These 19 T cell receptor beta chains were sequenced from one sample in a study of T-cell reconstitution after alpha-beta-depleted transplantation in children. It was with unique molecular identifiers that the TCRbeta library was prepared. TCRdb passed the PCR reads through MiXCR, listing each CDR3 protein once. This table has around 800,000 distinct CDR3 sequences, 16% appearing once. Sequencing was performed on PBMCs, mostly from graft donor cells, taken 360 days after TCRalphabeta/CD19-depleted stem cell transplant. These receptors originate from a male patient younger than 18 who had a stem cell transplant for acute lymphoblastic leukemia, so the T cells may come from the graft donor.

This clonotype was seen only a few times. The genes are TRBV6-5 and TRBJ2-7; 11 bases align to TRBD2. The length of the CDR3 is 15 residues. Trimming at V came to 0 bases and at J to 5 bases, leaving 3 bases not matched to a gene. Germline CDR1 reads MNHEY; CDR2 reads SVGAGI. The DNA of the CDR3 is TGTGCCAGCAGTTACTCGCTACTAGCGGGAGACGAGCAGTACTTC. Amino acid sequence: CASSYSLLAGDEQYF.

This clonotype was seen a handful of times. V is TRBV4-1 and J is TRBJ2-7, with 8 bases that match TRBD1. The CDR3 sequence is 15 residues long. The V and J ends lost 4 bases and 5 bases, in that order; junction bases with no gene match: 10. Germline CDR1 MGHRA, CDR2 YSYEKL. The CDR3 loop reads CASSRFSRTGNEQYF. The CDR3 region has the DNA TGCGCCAGCAGCCGTTTTTCCAGGACAGGGAACGAGCAGTACTTC.

Points on this clonotype: The junction departs from the called germline gene at one end, perhaps through a read error. This chain uses TRBV20-1 with TRBJ2-6; the D call may be TRBD1 or TRBD2 (5 bases each). In germline, CDR1 is DFQATT, CDR2 SNEGSKA (reference sequence). This CDR3 has 14 amino acids. The CDR3 is CSARSEGPEGVLIF. The CDR3 nucleotides are TGCAGTGCTAGATCCGAGGGGCCCGAGGGCGTCCTGATTTTC.

This clonotype was seen more than once but under ten times. This chain uses TRBV5-1 with TRBJ1-2, with D perhaps matching TRBD1 (5 bases). Trimming stripped 0 bases from V and 6 bases from J, with 12 bases between. This CDR3 is built from 14 residues. From germline, CDR1 is SGHRS and CDR2 YFSETQ. CDR3 DNA sequence: TGCGCCAGCAGCTTGGGGGACGCCAGAAATGGCTACACCTTC. It is translated as CASSLGDARNGYTF.

The gene calls are TRBV10-3 and TRBJ2-1, with 8 bases fitting TRBD1. V gave up 1 base and J gave up 2 bases; unmatched junction bases: 7. Germline V CDR1 and CDR2: ENHRY, SYGVKD. CDR3 size: 17 residues. As DNA, the CDR3 is TGTGCCATCAGTGAGTTCGGGACAGGTAACACCTACAATGAGCAGTTCTTC. The encoded protein is CAISEFGTGNTYNEQFF.

This clonotype was detected many times. The chain combines TRBV2 with TRBJ2-1, with 7 bases that match TRBD1. V dropped 6 bases and J dropped 10; count of bases not matched to a gene: 12. The CDR3 contains 14 residues. Germline V gene data show CDR1 as SNHLY and CDR2 as FYNNEI. CDR3 sequence (DNA): TGTGCCAGCAGCGGACTCATTAAACAGGGGGAGCAGTTCTTC. It encodes CASSGLIKQGEQFF. The full variable domain, completed using reference TRBV2 and TRBJ2-1, is EPEVTQTPSHQVTQMGQEVILRCVPISNHLYFYWYRQILGQKVEFLVSFYNNEISEKSEIFDDQFSVERPDGSNFTLKIRSTKLEDSAMYFCASSGLIKQGEQFFGPGTRLTVL.

There are a few counts of this clonotype. The V gene is TRBV12-3 or TRBV12-4, the J gene TRBJ2-7; TRBD2 matches 12 bases. Losses at the gene ends were 4 bases for V and 6 bases for J; bases not matched to a gene: 7. This CDR3 region has 15 residues. In nucleotides, the CDR3 is TGTGCCAGCAGTTATTGGACTAGCGGGGTCCCCGAGCAGTACTTC. As protein: CASSYWTSGVPEQYF.

This sequence joins TRBV5-1 and TRBJ2-2; D not resolved. The CDR3 consists of 12 residues. V lost 0 bases to trimming and J lost 10 bases, with 7 bases between them. CDR1 and CDR2 (germline): SGHRS, YFSETQ. The CDR3 sequence: CASSLVHAELFF. The CDR3 region has the DNA TGCGCCAGCAGCTTGGTCCATGCGGAGCTGTTTTTT.

This clonotype has only a few counts. V usage is TRBV29-1 and J usage is TRBJ2-7; the D is unclear. CDR1 is SQVTM and CDR2 is ANQGSEA in the germline V gene. The CDR3 contains 12 residues. Trimming removed 4 bases from V and 3 bases from J, with 10 bases in between. The CDR3 loop is CSVVSPDYEQYF. The CDR3 DNA reads as TGCAGCGTTGTTTCGCCAGACTACGAGCAGTACTTC.

This clonotype came up a few times. The CDR3 loop reads CASRIRGASDDNEQFF. CDR3 nucleotide sequence: TGCGCCAGCAGAATTCGGGGGGCTAGCGATGACAATGAGCAGTTCTTC. V gene TRBV5-1 combines with J gene TRBJ2-1; D perhaps matches TRBD2 (7 bases). The germline gives CDR1 SGHRS, CDR2 YFSETQ. The CDR3 runs to 16 residues. Trimming pared 5 bases from V and 5 bases from J, leaving 20 bases between.

The J gene is TRBJ2-7, the V gene TRBV6-5, with 8 nucleotides matching TRBD1. The germline CDR1 and CDR2 sequences are MNHEY and SVGAGI. The CDR3 contains 14 residues. J was trimmed by 4 bases and V by 2 bases; bases with no gene match: 4. The CDR3 region is CASSYGTGRYEQYF. The CDR3 DNA reads as TGTGCCAGCAGTTACGGGACAGGTCGGTACGAGCAGTACTTC.

This clonotype has a count of ten or more. The chain joins TRBV2 to TRBJ1-5; 7 nucleotides match TRBD1. J lost 3 bases, V lost 6 bases, and 11 bases had no gene match. Per germline, CDR1 SNHLY and CDR2 FYNNEI. This CDR3 has 16 residues. CDR3 sequence (DNA): TGTGCCAGCAGGGGTACAGGGGCCCCCCTCAATCAGCCCCAGCATTTT. This translates into CASRGTGAPLNQPQHF. Based on the CDR3 plus reference TRBV2 and TRBJ1-5, the full variable domain is EPEVTQTPSHQVTQMGQEVILRCVPISNHLYFYWYRQILGQKVEFLVSFYNNEISEKSEIFDDQFSVERPDGSNFTLKIRSTKLEDSAMYFCASRGTGAPLNQPQHFGDGTRLSIL.

The J gene is TRBJ1-1, the V gene TRBV27, with 7 bases that match TRBD1. Germline values: CDR1 MNHEY, CDR2 SMNVEV (reference sequence). This CDR3 is built from 15 residues. V was pared by 5 bases and J by 3 bases, with 9 bases of the junction left unmatched. DNA of the CDR3: TGTGCCAGCAGTGCGTTAAGGGACAGATACACTGAAGCTTTCTTT. Encoded protein: CASSALRDRYTEAFF.

The genes are TRBV6-5 and TRBJ2-6, with a tentative D call TRBD2 (5 bases). From germline, CDR1 is MNHEY and CDR2 SVGAGI. Between the trimmed V and J ends, which lost 4 bases and 1 base, there was a span of 8 bases. The CDR3 spans 15 residues. The CDR3 bases are TGTGCCAGCAGTTTCGGGATTTCTGGGGCCAACGTCCTGACTTTC. It translates to CASSFGISGANVLTF.

This clonotype showed up just a few times. The rearrangement uses TRBV11-2 and TRBJ2-3, with 7 bases identical to TRBD2. The CDR3 extends over 17 amino acids. Looked up from germline, CDR1 is SGHAT and CDR2 is FQNNGV. The trim removed 0 bases at V and 0 bases at J, leaving 6 bases unmatched. DNA of the CDR3: TGTGCCAGCAGCTTAGAGGTCCTAGCGGCTAGCACAGATACGCAGTATTTT. Translated: CASSLEVLAASTDTQYF.

This clonotype was counted a few times. V and J are TRBV29-1 and TRBJ2-6; 8 nucleotides line up with TRBD1. This CDR3 contains 16 residues. The V gene's germline CDR1 is SQVTM and CDR2 ANQGSEA. The ends lost 6 bases at V and 0 bases at J; junction bases unmatched: 7. CDR3 DNA sequence: TGCAGCGTAGGACAGGGCCCCCTCTCTGGGGCCAACGTCCTGACTTTC. As protein: CSVGQGPLSGANVLTF.

This clonotype was observed many times. V usage is TRBV24-1 and J usage is TRBJ2-2; D is ambiguous. The V gene's germline CDR1 is KGHDR and CDR2 SFDVKD. The CDR3 runs 15 residues. The V gene lost 3 bases and the J gene lost 0 bases, with 7 bases spanning the gap. This chain's CDR3 is CATSDPRSNTGELFF. CDR3 DNA sequence: TGTGCCACCAGTGATCCCAGATCGAACACCGGGGAGCTGTTTTTT.

Only a few counts were recorded for this clonotype. The rearrangement uses TRBV29-1 and TRBJ2-7; tentative D call: TRBD2 (6 bases). Per the germline V gene, CDR1 is SQVTM and CDR2 is ANQGSEA. The CDR3 runs 13 residues. The V and J ends lost 6 bases and 1 base respectively, with 13 bases between them. The CDR3 region has the DNA TGCAGCGTCTCAAATAGCGGTTCCTACGAGCAGTACTTC. Residues: CSVSNSGSYEQYF.

In its sample, this clonotype was seen a few times. J is TRBJ2-7 and V is TRBV6-2 or TRBV6-3, with D possibly TRBD2 on 5 matching bases. V was pared by 2 bases and J by 0 bases, with 14 bases between. Germline V gives CDR1 MNHEY, CDR2 SVGEGT. The length of the CDR3 is 16 residues. Here the CDR3 reads CASSYEGRPFSYEQYF. As DNA, the CDR3 is TGTGCCAGCAGTTACGAGGGCAGACCGTTCTCCTACGAGCAGTACTTC.